This record concerns one T cell receptor beta chain sequence. What it recognizes is unknown. Treatment was busulfan-fludarabine conditioning, a marrow graft, and cyclophosphamide on days +3 and +4. The data originate from a study of T cells after posttransplantation cyclophosphamide. This table comes from immunoSEQ multiplex PCR, and its TCRdb copy is limited to in-frame clones, with some not included. Of around 6,000 clones in the sample, 70% to 85% were seen once. Study conclusions and caveats: Donor-recipient repertoire similarity was low at 1-2 months, rising over year one. After PTCy, TRB diversity resembled that of CNI/methotrexate controls. Blood and skin or GI T cell repertoires showed limited TRB overlap.

The source was CD8+ T cells sorted from PBMCs, collected approximately 45 months after allogeneic stem cell transplant with posttransplant cyclophosphamide. This receptor was identified in a female patient aged 50-65 years who received an allogeneic stem cell transplant from a related donor, was CMV-positive, and had no GVHD. Certain T cells may be donor cells from the graft.

The CDR3 protein is CASSTPTGYNEQFF. The CDR3 coding sequence is TGTGCCAGCAGCACCCCCACAGGGTACAATGAGCAGTTCTTC. The rearrangement links TRBV9 to TRBJ2-1; a weak D match, TRBD1 (6 bases). V lost 4 bases, J lost 4 bases, and 12 bases lay in between. The CDR3 is 14 amino acids. The germline V gene has CDR1 SGDLS and CDR2 YYNGEE.